These T cell receptor beta chains were read from a single sample in a study of cytomegalovirus exposure and HLA in healthy donors. Profiling relied on immunoSEQ multiplex PCR, and the TCRdb table lists in-frame clones only, not all of them. Its table lists tens of thousands of clones. The specimen sequenced was PBMCs. The receptors originated from a human donor in good health. Both conserved end residues are part of each CDR3. The D gene is left open where the match is weak.

>TRBD1|TRBV14|TRBJ2-7
TGTGCCAGCAGCCAAGGGATTCTGAGAGGGGGCCACTACGAGCAGTACTTC
CASSQGILRGGHYEQYF
>TRBD2|TRBV5-1|TRBJ2-2
TGCGCCAGCAGCTTGAGGACTAGCGGGGGGGGAAACACCGGGGAGCTGTTTTTT
CASSLRTSGGGNTGELFF
>TRBD1|TRBV5-1|TRBJ2-5
TGCGCCAGCAGCTTGCTCGGGACAGGGGGACAAGAGACCCAGTACTTC
CASSLLGTGGQETQYF
>TRBD1|TRBV2|TRBJ1-5
TGTGCCAGCAGTGGCACGGACAGGAGGGATCAGCCCCAGCATTTT
CASSGTDRRDQPQHF
>-|TRBV5-1|TRBJ1-2
TGCGCCAGCAGCTGGGCGCCAGAAACTAACTATGGCTACACCTTC
CASSWAPETNYGYTF
>-|TRBV6-5|TRBJ2-1
TGTGCCAGCAGCCCGAGGGGGGGGGCCGACAATGAGCAGTTCTTC
CASSPRGGADNEQFF
>TRBD1|TRBV5-1|TRBJ1-5
TGCGCCAGCAGCTGGAGACAGGGTCCCAATCAGCCCCAGCATTTT
CASSWRQGPNQPQHF
>TRBD1|TRBV4-1|TRBJ1-1
TGCGCCAGCAGCCTCGACAGGGGCACTGAAGCTTTCTTT
CASSLDRGTEAFF
>-|TRBV6-1|TRBJ1-1
TGTGCCAGCACCACACAGGGGAACACTGAAGCTTTCTTT
CASTTQGNTEAFF
>-|TRBV4-1|TRBJ1-1
TGCGCCAGCAGCCAGGGGGGTCAGACCCGACGGGTAGCTTTCTTT
CASSQGGQTRRVAFF
>TRBD2|TRBV4-2|TRBJ2-3
TGTGCCAGCAGCCAATCGCACGGGGGGGCCACAGATACGCAGTATTTT
CASSQSHGGATDTQYF
>-|TRBV6-5|TRBJ2-1
TGTGCCAGCAGTTACACCCCCTCCCGAATGAGCAATGAGCAGTTCTTC
CASSYTPSRMSNEQFF
>-|TRBV4-1|TRBJ2-6
TGCGCCAGCAGCCAAGATCGGTGGTTAGGAGGAAGCTCTGGGGCCAACGTCCTGACTTTC
CASSQDRWLGGSSGANVLTF
>TRBD1|TRBV30|TRBJ1-6
TGTGCCTGGAGTGTAGGGGGCAGGAGCTCCTATAATTCACACCTCCACTTT
CAWSVGGRSSYNSHLHF
>TRBD1|TRBV7-2|TRBJ1-5
TGTGCCAGCAGCTTAAAAGGGACAGGGGAGCAGCCCCAGCATTTT
CASSLKGTGEQPQHF
>TRBD1|TRBV18|TRBJ2-7
TGTGCCAGCTCACCCGGGACAGGGGGGGCCTACGAGCAGTACTTC
CASSPGTGGAYEQYF
>-|TRBV10-1|TRBJ1-1
TGCGCCAGCAGTGAAACGGGGTCCGGATATTCTGAAGCTTTCTTT
CASSETGSGYSEAFF
>TRBD1|TRBV6-6|TRBJ2-7
TGTGCCAGCAGTTACTCCGGGACAGGGGGCTACGAGCAGTACTTC
CASSYSGTGGYEQYF
>-|TRBV27|TRBJ1-2
TGTGCCAGCGCACAGGGTCAACGAAACTATGGCTACACCTTC
CASAQGQRNYGYTF
>TRBD2|TRBV4-1|TRBJ2-5
TGCGCCAGCAGCCAAGCGGGGGGTAACACCCAAGAGACCCAGTACTTC
CASSQAGGNTQETQYF
>TRBD1|TRBV6-1|TRBJ1-2
TGTGCCAGCAGTGATCTGGGGACAGGGAGGGTAGGCTACACCTTC
CASSDLGTGRVGYTF
>-|TRBV6-6|TRBJ2-7
TGTGCCAGCAGCCCCGGGACAATCACCGCCTACGAGCAGTACTTC
CASSPGTITAYEQYF
>-|TRBV6-1|TRBJ1-2
TGTGCCAGCACCCCCTACGTCGGGGTTAACTATGGCTACACCTTC
CASTPYVGVNYGYTF
>-|TRBV5-4|TRBJ1-4
TGTGCCAGCAGCCGCGCGGGGACTAATGAAAAACTGTTTTTT
CASSRAGTNEKLFF
>-|TRBV7-2|TRBJ2-3
TGTGCCAGCAGCTTATCCGGGTTTGTCACAGATACGCAGTATTTT
CASSLSGFVTDTQYF
>TRBD1|TRBV18|TRBJ2-7
TGTGCCAGCTCACGCACCGGGACAGCCTCCTACGAGCAGTACTTC
CASSRTGTASYEQYF
>-|TRBV19|TRBJ1-4
TGTGCCAGTAGCAGACAGCCAACTAATGAAAAACTGTTTTTT
CASSRQPTNEKLFF
>TRBD1|TRBV19|TRBJ1-4
TGTGCCAGTAGCGACGACAGGGGTCGGAGTGAAAAACTGTTTTTT
CASSDDRGRSEKLFF